What follows are 29 T cell receptor beta chains derived from one specimen sequenced in a study of metastatic and nonmetastatic thyroid tumors (dated by TCRdb to about 2020). No patient had received any treatment before thyroid surgery. Library creation used PCR. The sequencing machine was an Illumina HiSeq 4000. TCRdb ran its own pipeline on the public reads, namely fastp trimming at Q25 and MiXCR clone calling, and kept in-frame beta chains. Here the sample has about 14,000 clones; less than 25% occur a single time. The ten largest clones capture approximately 8% of the sample. The sequenced sample was blood. The receptors originated from a female donor with papillary thyroid cancer or a benign thyroid nodule (not recorded which). Some clones in this sample may be carry-over from other donors' samples.

The V gene is TRBV11-2, the J gene TRBJ2-7; TRBD1 matches at 7 bases. With V trimmed by 3 bases and J by 2 bases, 4 bases remained unmatched. Germline CDR1 and CDR2: SGHAT and FQNNGV. The CDR3 is 14 amino acids. This CDR3 reads CASSLDRSTYEQYF. Here the CDR3 DNA reads TGTGCCAGCAGCTTGGACAGGTCCACCTACGAGCAGTACTTC.

A remark on this clone: This may be a read error, as it is one base from a much larger clone. In DNA, the CDR3 is TGTGCCAGCAGCAAGGACAGGGGGAACGGTGAGCAGTTCTTC. Translated, it gives CASSKDRGNGEQFF. The V call is TRBV6-1, the J call TRBJ2-1; 10 bases are shared with TRBD1. The germline gives CDR1 MNHNS, CDR2 SASEGT. The CDR3 has 14 residues. The J segment lost 9 bases and the V segment lost 6 bases, leaving 8 bases of the junction unmatched.

CDR3 sequence (DNA): TGTGCCAGCAGCTTAACCGGGGGATACAATGAGCAGTTCTTC. Amino acids: CASSLTGGYNEQFF. V usage is TRBV28 and J usage is TRBJ2-1; TRBD2 might be the D (6 bases). This CDR3 contains 14 residues. V lost 6 bases and J lost 4, with 13 bases in between. Germline V CDR1 and CDR2: MDHEN, SYDVKM.

In this sample, this clone turned up a few times. Possible read error: a much larger clone is one base away. This chain joins TRBV5-6 and TRBJ2-7; 9 bases map to TRBD2. Germline lookup yields CDR1 SGHDT and CDR2 YYEEEE. The CDR3 has 13 amino acids. V lost 0 bases, J lost 12 bases, and 7 bases stayed unmatched. As DNA, the CDR3 is TGTGCCAGCAGCTTGGGGATTAGCGGGAGTCGGTACTTC. This codes for CASSLGISGSRYF.

V gene TRBV6-1 combines with J gene TRBJ2-4; no firm D call. V was shortened by 5 bases and J by 2 bases, with 10 bases between the two germline ends. The CDR3 is 14 amino acids. Germline lookup yields CDR1 MNHNS and CDR2 SASEGT. The CDR3: CASSPTWSKNIQYF. The CDR3 region has the DNA TGTGCCAGCAGTCCCACATGGTCCAAAAACATTCAGTACTTC.

This sequence joins TRBV7-9 and TRBJ2-1, with D perhaps TRBD1 or TRBD2 (5 bases each). Germline V gives CDR1 SEHNR, CDR2 FQNEAQ (reference sequence). The CDR3 has 14 amino acids. Trimming cost V 6 bases and J 8 bases, with 17 bases left between them. CDR3 sequence reads: CASSLGGSFYEQFF. CDR3 coding DNA: TGTGCCAGCAGTCTTGGGGGTAGCTTCTATGAGCAGTTCTTC.

This clone occurred a few times. The chain combines TRBV3-1 with TRBJ2-5, with D possibly matching TRBD2 (6 bases). Germline V CDR1 and CDR2: LGHDT, YNNKEL (reference sequence). Deletions cut 4 bases from V and 5 bases from J, with 17 bases between. The CDR3 consists of 15 residues. In DNA, the CDR3 is TGTGCCAGCAGCCCTCGTCGGGGGAAGGGGGAGACCCAGTACTTC. Translated: CASSPRRGKGETQYF.

The chain has TRBV5-1 and TRBJ2-7; TRBD1 is a possible D gene (6 bases). The end of the DNA aligns better with TRBJ2-1, so the J call may be wrong. The germline V gene encodes CDR1 SGHRS and CDR2 YFSETQ. This CDR3 is built from 14 residues. This chain's CDR3 is CASRDSHQSYEQFF. For the CDR3, the DNA is TGCGCCAGCAGGGACAGCCACCAATCCTACGAGCAGTTCTTC.

In this sample, this clone is medium-sized (0.01 to 0.1%). V gene TRBV24-1 combines with J gene TRBJ2-3; 7 nucleotides match TRBD2. Germline CDR1 KGHDR, CDR2 SFDVKD. After removal of 9 bases from V and 5 bases from J, the junction contained 16 bases not matched to a gene. The CDR3 loop spans 16 amino acids. CDR3 DNA: TGTGCCACCGAGGGGCGTGGTGCGGGAGAGTTAGATACGCAGTATTTT. Translation: CATEGRGAGELDTQYF.

This clone was observed many times. A read error is possible here, since a much larger clone lies one base away. The chain couples TRBV6-5 to TRBJ1-1; possible D gene TRBD1, 6 bases. The V gene's germline CDR1 is MNHEY and CDR2 SVGAGI. This CDR3 has 19 residues. Between the trimmed V and J ends, which lost 6 bases and 1 base, there was a span of 27 bases. CDR3 DNA sequence: TGTGCCAGCAGCCTTGATTGGGAGCAGGACAGAGGGTGGAACACTGAAGCTTTCTTT. It yields the protein CASSLDWEQDRGWNTEAFF.

This clone was counted between two and nine times. This chain uses TRBV6-1 with TRBJ2-7, with D uncertain. Germline CDR1 reads MNHNS; CDR2 reads SASEGT. The CDR3 covers 11 residues. V dropped 11 bases and J dropped 7 bases, with 15 bases sitting between them. CDR3 nucleotide sequence: TGTGCCGTTGAAATGCCCGAAGAGCAGTACTTC. This encodes CAVEMPEEQYF.

This clone has a handful of counts. This chain links TRBV6-2 or TRBV6-3 with TRBJ2-2; TRBD1 matches 9 bases. Unmatched junction bases numbered 11, after V lost 7 bases and J lost 2 bases. CDR1 is MNHEY and CDR2 is SVGEGT in the germline V gene. This CDR3 region has 17 residues. The CDR3 is CASTSYRDRVNTGELFF. The CDR3 coding sequence is TGTGCCAGCACATCTTACCGGGACAGGGTCAACACCGGGGAGCTGTTTTTT.

This clone was seen ten or more times. V gene TRBV11-3 combines with J gene TRBJ2-2; D is tentatively TRBD1 or TRBD2 (6 bases each). Trimming stripped 5 bases from V and 2 bases from J, with 15 bases between. Germline loops: CDR1 SGHNT, CDR2 YENEEA. The CDR3 loop spans 16 amino acids. The CDR3: CASSQQGGGNTGELFF. The CDR3 DNA is TGTGCCAGCAGCCAACAAGGAGGGGGAAACACCGGGGAGCTGTTTTTT.

This clone was seen repeatedly, ten times or more. The chain couples TRBV5-6 to TRBJ2-7; 7 positions agree with TRBD1. CDR1 is SGHDT and CDR2 is YYEEEE in the germline V gene. This CDR3 region has 16 residues. Trimming cost V 3 bases and J 5 bases; bases outside gene matches: 14. The CDR3 DNA reads as TGTGCCAGCAGCTCCCTCACCGGACAGGTTACCAACGAGCAGTACTTC. It encodes CASSSLTGQVTNEQYF.

This clone was observed a few times. V and J are TRBV6-1 and TRBJ2-7, with D possibly called TRBD1 or TRBD2 (6 bases each). The V gene lost 6 bases and the J gene lost 3 bases, with 18 bases spanning the gap. From germline, CDR1 is MNHNS and CDR2 SASEGT. This CDR3 spans 15 amino acids. CDR3 protein: CASRLGEGGVYEQYF. DNA for the CDR3: TGTGCCAGCAGACTAGGAGAGGGGGGCGTCTACGAGCAGTACTTC.

This clone is labeled medium-sized. The rearrangement joins TRBV12-3 or TRBV12-4 to TRBJ2-2; TRBD2 aligns across 11 bases. The CDR3 is 18 residues long. V was pared by 2 bases and J by 5 bases, with 10 bases of the junction left unmatched. CDR3 loop: CASSLLTSGVFGTGELFF. Written as DNA, the CDR3 is TGTGCCAGCAGTTTACTGACTAGCGGGGTGTTTGGGACCGGGGAGCTGTTTTTT.

This clone was detected many times. CDR3 bases: TGCGCCAGCAGCTTGACTAGCGGGGGATCGTACGGGGAGCTGTTTTTT. This codes for CASSLTSGGSYGELFF. The chain couples TRBV5-1 to TRBJ2-2, with 11 bases that match TRBD2. Germline CDR1 SGHRS, CDR2 YFSETQ. The ends lost 1 base at V and 7 bases at J; junction bases unmatched: 6. This CDR3 is 16 amino acids long. Drawing the rest from reference TRBV5-1 and TRBJ2-2, the complete variable domain is KAGVTQTPRYLIKTRGQQVTLSCSPISGHRSVSWYQQTPGQGLQFLFEYFSETQRNKGNFPGRFSGRQFSNSRSEMNVSTLELGDSALYLCASSLTSGGSYGELFFGEGSRLTVL.

The sample holds many counts of this clone. The genes are TRBV11-2 and TRBJ2-7; 8 bases agree with TRBD1. V trimming: 8 bases; J trimming: 6 bases; junction bases outside the gene matches: 9. Germline assignment: CDR1 SGHAT and CDR2 FQNNGV. This CDR3 has 13 residues. CDR3 nucleotide sequence: TGTGCCAGCGAATGGACAGGGTCCCCCGAGCAGTACTTC. Translation: CASEWTGSPEQYF.

The chain uses TRBV12-3 or TRBV12-4 and TRBJ1-5; D is ambiguous. V gave up 5 bases and J gave up 0 bases, with 14 bases separating them. CDR3 length: 16 residues. The CDR3 sequence is CASSRTGLTSNQPQHF. Here the CDR3 DNA reads TGTGCCAGCAGTCGTACCGGTCTTACTAGCAATCAGCCCCAGCATTTT.

At least ten counts were recorded for this clone. This may arise from a read error, as a much more abundant clone is one base away. Other DNA sequences in the same sample also yield this CDR3. V gene TRBV9 combines with J gene TRBJ2-1; possible D gene TRBD2, 5 bases. The V gene lost 4 bases and the J gene lost 0 bases, with 17 bases spanning the gap. The CDR3 covers 17 residues. CDR1 SGDLS and CDR2 YYNGEE come from the germline V gene. The CDR3 spells CASSFSPRRSSYNEQFF. Written as DNA, the CDR3 is TGTGCCAGCAGCTTCTCTCCTAGGAGGTCCTCCTACAATGAGCAGTTCTTC.

This clone was counted once. The genes are TRBV11-2 and TRBJ2-1, with TRBD1 matching over 7 bases. CDR1 and CDR2 (germline): SGHAT, FQNNGV. The V segment lost 0 bases and the J segment 2 bases; nucleotides outside the gene matches: 4. The CDR3 runs to 16 residues. This CDR3 reads CASSLEATGTYNEQFF. Here the CDR3 DNA reads TGTGCCAGCAGCTTAGAGGCGACAGGGACCTACAATGAGCAGTTCTTC.

The chain couples TRBV5-6 to TRBJ2-5, with 10 bases lining up with TRBD1. The germline CDR1 and CDR2 sequences are SGHDT and YYEEEE. The J segment lost 1 base and the V segment lost 2 bases, leaving 5 bases of the junction unmatched. The CDR3 loop spans 16 amino acids. The chain's CDR3 is CASSFHRTGGQETQYF. CDR3 bases: TGTGCCAGCAGCTTTCATAGGACAGGGGGCCAAGAGACCCAGTACTTC.

This clone was seen repeatedly, ten times or more. The rearrangement joins TRBV7-9 to TRBJ1-2; weak D call: TRBD1 (5 bases). Germline CDR1 and CDR2: SEHNR and FQNEAQ (reference sequence). The CDR3 is 13 residues long. V gave up 4 bases and J gave up 3 bases, with 9 bases separating them. CDR3 in amino acids: CASSWDGDYGYTF. The CDR3 coding sequence is TGTGCCAGCAGCTGGGACGGAGACTATGGCTACACCTTC.

This clone is labeled as medium-sized. The chain employs TRBV6-2 or TRBV6-3 and TRBJ2-7; D remains unclear. The V gene lost 4 bases and the J gene lost 4 bases, with 20 bases spanning the gap. The germline V gene has CDR1 MNHEY and CDR2 SVGEGT. The CDR3 runs 16 residues. CDR3 sequence reads: CASSFVSREPIYEQYF. CDR3 sequence (DNA): TGTGCCAGCAGTTTCGTGAGTCGCGAACCAATATACGAGCAGTACTTC.

This clone was detected only a few times. The chain uses TRBV2 and TRBJ1-2; D unresolved. The CDR3 extends over 14 amino acids. The germline CDR1 and CDR2 sequences are SNHLY and FYNNEI. With 8 bases removed from V and 8 bases from J, the gap between germline ends came to 21 bases. CDR3 protein: CASPRGSERFGYTF. In DNA form, the CDR3 reads TGTGCCAGCCCCCGTGGTTCGGAGAGGTTCGGCTACACCTTC.

The chain recombines TRBV30 with TRBJ2-7; TRBD1 is a possible D gene (5 bases). Germline CDR1 GTSNPN, CDR2 SVGIG (reference sequence). The V and J ends lost 3 bases and 5 bases respectively, with 11 bases between them. The CDR3 extends over 12 amino acids. The CDR3 nucleotides are TGTGCCTGGAGGGGCAGGGTGAACGAGCAGTACTTC. Its protein product is CAWRGRVNEQYF.

The chain links TRBV4-2 to TRBJ1-5, with D possibly being TRBD1 (5 bases). The V and J ends lost 0 bases and 3 bases respectively, with 12 bases between them. Germline-derived CDR1 and CDR2 are LGHNA and YNFKEQ. The CDR3 totals 16 residues. DNA for the CDR3: TGTGCCAGCAGCCAAGACGTGACAGCCTACAATCAGCCCCAGCATTTT. Translation gives CASSQDVTAYNQPQHF.

Within the sample, this clone is medium-sized. The chain couples TRBV6-5 to TRBJ1-1; no firm D call. Trimming removed 2 bases from V and 0 bases from J, with 7 bases in between. Per germline, CDR1 MNHEY and CDR2 SVGAGI. The CDR3 is 14 residues long. CDR3 DNA: TGTGCCAGCAGTTACGCCAGGATGAACACTGAAGCTTTCTTT. Amino acid sequence: CASSYARMNTEAFF.

This clone was recorded at least ten times. The sample holds other DNA sequences that translate to the same CDR3. V and J are TRBV18 and TRBJ2-1; 7 nucleotides line up with TRBD1. V dropped 2 bases and J dropped 16; count of bases not matched to a gene: 17. This CDR3 comprises 15 residues. Germline CDR1 KGHSH, CDR2 LQKENI. CDR3 bases: TGTGCCAGCTCACCAGGGCCCCCGGGAACAGGGGAAGTATTCTTC. Its protein is CASSPGPPGTGEVFF.